A selection of T cell receptor beta chains follows, all from one sample in a study of identical twins. TCRdb re-called the 5' RACE reads with MiXCR, one entry per CDR3 protein. The table has 500,000 to 650,000 distinct CDR3 sequences, 7.1% seen once; the top ten hold 1.6%. The same specimen was also included in a second study, on yellow fever vaccine responses in identical twins.

The specimen sequenced was PBMCs. The source of these receptors is a woman aged 18-29 years in good health. CDR3s include the opening cysteine and the closing phenylalanine or tryptophan. The order of the fields is CDR3 protein, CDR3 DNA, J gene, V gene, D gene, clone size. The D gene is left open where the match is weak. A clone size is listed for some rows: how often the clone was seen (once, few, many), or a class if it is expanded.

CDR3aa: CASREGVQPQHF; CDR3nt: TGTGCCAGCAGGGAAGGGGTTCAGCCCCAGCATTTT; j_gene: TRBJ1-5; v_gene: TRBV28; d_gene: .; abundance: few
CDR3aa: CSARDQLGREGQHEQFF; CDR3nt: TGCAGTGCTAGAGATCAATTAGGGCGGGAGGGCCAACATGAGCAGTTCTTC; j_gene: TRBJ2-1; v_gene: TRBV20-1; d_gene: TRBD2; abundance: .
CDR3aa: CASSQDRGLDEQFF; CDR3nt: TGTGCCAGCAGCCAGGACAGGGGGCTGGATGAGCAGTTCTTC; j_gene: TRBJ2-1; v_gene: TRBV3-1; d_gene: TRBD1; abundance: many
CDR3aa: CASSVALSEETQYF; CDR3nt: TGTGCCAGCAGCGTAGCTCTTAGCGAAGAGACCCAGTACTTC; j_gene: TRBJ2-5; v_gene: TRBV9; d_gene: .; abundance: few
CDR3aa: CASSLRRSNTEAFF; CDR3nt: TGCGCCAGCAGCTTGAGGCGGTCGAACACTGAAGCTTTCTTT; j_gene: TRBJ1-1; v_gene: TRBV5-1; d_gene: .; abundance: many
CDR3aa: CASSSYSANTEAFF; CDR3nt: TGTGCCAGCAGCTCCTACTCAGCCAACACTGAAGCTTTCTTT; j_gene: TRBJ1-1; v_gene: TRBV7-9; d_gene: .; abundance: few
CDR3aa: CASSLGSGGYNEQFF; CDR3nt: TGTGCCAGCAGTTTAGGTAGCGGGGGATACAATGAGCAGTTCTTC; j_gene: TRBJ2-1; v_gene: TRBV5-5; d_gene: TRBD2; abundance: many
CDR3aa: CASIPGTSEVYGYTF; CDR3nt: TGTGCCAGCATTCCAGGGACTTCGGAGGTCTATGGCTACACCTTC; j_gene: TRBJ1-2; v_gene: TRBV6-1; d_gene: .; abundance: .
CDR3aa: CASSPRLAGVLGEQFF; CDR3nt: TGTGCCAGCAGCCCCCGACTAGCGGGAGTACTCGGTGAGCAGTTCTTC; j_gene: TRBJ2-1; v_gene: TRBV3-1; d_gene: TRBD2; abundance: .
CDR3aa: CATSRGTGVQETQYF; CDR3nt: TGTGCCACCAGCCGAGGGACAGGGGTTCAGGAGACCCAGTACTTC; j_gene: TRBJ2-5; v_gene: TRBV24-1; d_gene: TRBD1; abundance: .
CDR3aa: CAISELWPIFGYTF; CDR3nt: TGTGCCATCAGTGAGCTATGGCCAATTTTCGGCTACACCTTC; j_gene: TRBJ1-2; v_gene: TRBV10-3; d_gene: .; abundance: many
CDR3aa: CASSLGTGQIVAFF; CDR3nt: TGCGCCAGCAGCTTGGGGACAGGGCAAATCGTGGCTTTCTTT; j_gene: TRBJ1-1; v_gene: TRBV5-1; d_gene: TRBD1; abundance: few
CDR3aa: CASSLASASGGYNEQFF; CDR3nt: TGTGCCAGCAGCTTAGCGTCGGCTAGCGGGGGCTACAATGAGCAGTTCTTC; j_gene: TRBJ2-1; v_gene: TRBV7-8; d_gene: TRBD2; abundance: .
CDR3aa: CSVLGPFGGNTGELFF; CDR3nt: TGCAGCGTTCTAGGCCCATTTGGAGGAAACACCGGGGAGCTGTTTTTT; j_gene: TRBJ2-2; v_gene: TRBV29-1; d_gene: .; abundance: many
CDR3aa: CASSLGLAGNIQYF; CDR3nt: TGTGCCAGCAGCTTAGGGCTAGCGGGAAACATTCAGTACTTC; j_gene: TRBJ2-4; v_gene: TRBV11-3; d_gene: TRBD2; abundance: few
CDR3aa: CASSLLVTENTEAFF; CDR3nt: TGTGCCAGCAGCCTCCTCGTGACAGAGAACACTGAAGCTTTCTTT; j_gene: TRBJ1-1; v_gene: TRBV7-9; d_gene: .; abundance: .
CDR3aa: CASSLEFGLAGDISSYNEQFF; CDR3nt: TGTGCCAGCAGCTTAGAATTCGGGCTAGCGGGGGATATCAGCTCCTACAATGAGCAGTTCTTC; j_gene: TRBJ2-1; v_gene: TRBV11-1; d_gene: TRBD2; abundance: .
CDR3aa: CSATPGLAALNEQFF; CDR3nt: TGCAGTGCTACCCCGGGACTAGCGGCCCTCAATGAGCAGTTCTTC; j_gene: TRBJ2-1; v_gene: TRBV20-1; d_gene: TRBD2; abundance: .
CDR3aa: CASSPLLGTSGGGNEQFF; CDR3nt: TGTGCCAGCAGCCCTTTGCTTGGGACTAGCGGAGGGGGGAATGAGCAGTTCTTC; j_gene: TRBJ2-1; v_gene: TRBV11-1; d_gene: TRBD2; abundance: many
CDR3aa: CASSQGTGHSPLHF; CDR3nt: TGCGCCAGCAGCCAAGGGACTGGGCATTCACCCCTCCACTTT; j_gene: TRBJ1-6; v_gene: TRBV5-1; d_gene: .; abundance: few
CDR3aa: CASRKLGSSGDRVFIGTDTQYF; CDR3nt: TGCGCCAGCAGAAAGCTTGGGTCCAGCGGGGACAGGGTCTTCATCGGCACAGATACGCAGTATTTT; j_gene: TRBJ2-3; v_gene: TRBV5-1; d_gene: TRBD1; abundance: many
CDR3aa: CASSSPGTSGTGELFF; CDR3nt: TGTGCCAGCAGTTCTCCTGGGACTAGCGGTACCGGGGAGCTGTTTTTT; j_gene: TRBJ2-2; v_gene: TRBV6-5; d_gene: TRBD2; abundance: few
CDR3aa: CASSVHRGTEAFF; CDR3nt: TGTGCCAGCAGCGTACACAGGGGGACTGAAGCTTTCTTT; j_gene: TRBJ1-1; v_gene: TRBV9; d_gene: TRBD1; abundance: .
CDR3aa: CASSSYSGRPKNIQYF; CDR3nt: TGTGCCAGCAGCTCATATAGCGGGAGACCCAAAAACATTCAGTACTTC; j_gene: TRBJ2-4; v_gene: TRBV11-2; d_gene: TRBD2; abundance: many
CDR3aa: CSVVGDLGQHF; CDR3nt: TGCAGCGTTGTGGGGGACTTGGGCCAGCATTTT; j_gene: TRBJ1-5; v_gene: TRBV29-1; d_gene: .; abundance: few
CDR3aa: CASSYGGGNYNEQFF; CDR3nt: TGTGCCAGCAGTTACGGTGGGGGGAATTACAATGAGCAGTTCTTC; j_gene: TRBJ2-1; v_gene: TRBV28; d_gene: .; abundance: few
CDR3aa: CASSPGLTSTYEQYF; CDR3nt: TGTGCCAGCAGCCCGGGACTAACTTCAACCTACGAGCAGTACTTC; j_gene: TRBJ2-7; v_gene: TRBV5-6; d_gene: TRBD2; abundance: many
CDR3aa: CASSHRGANTEAFF; CDR3nt: TGCGCCAGCAGCCACAGGGGTGCGAACACTGAAGCTTTCTTT; j_gene: TRBJ1-1; v_gene: TRBV4-1; d_gene: .; abundance: many
CDR3aa: CASSWGGGQNQPQHF; CDR3nt: TGCGCCAGCAGCTGGGGTGGGGGGCAAAATCAGCCCCAGCATTTT; j_gene: TRBJ1-5; v_gene: TRBV5-1; d_gene: .; abundance: many
CDR3aa: CASSLRLAGGSREQETQYF; CDR3nt: TGTGCCAGCAGTTTGCGACTAGCGGGAGGGTCGAGAGAACAAGAGACCCAGTACTTC; j_gene: TRBJ2-5; v_gene: TRBV27; d_gene: TRBD2; abundance: .
CDR3aa: CASSAEGGAWETQYF; CDR3nt: TGTGCCAGCAGCGCAGAAGGGGGGGCCTGGGAGACCCAGTACTTC; j_gene: TRBJ2-5; v_gene: TRBV7-8; d_gene: .; abundance: few
CDR3aa: CASSSLDRDPGRETQYF; CDR3nt: TGTGCCAGCAGCTCCCTAGACCGGGACCCAGGCCGGGAGACCCAGTACTTC; j_gene: TRBJ2-5; v_gene: TRBV7-9; d_gene: .; abundance: .
CDR3aa: CASSPGPSRIHEQFF; CDR3nt: TGTGCCAGCTCACCTGGTCCGAGTAGGATCCATGAGCAGTTCTTC; j_gene: TRBJ2-1; v_gene: TRBV18; d_gene: .; abundance: few
CDR3aa: CATGDRGVYEQFF; CDR3nt: TGTGCCACCGGGGACAGGGGGGTCTATGAGCAGTTCTTC; j_gene: TRBJ2-1; v_gene: TRBV27; d_gene: TRBD1; abundance: .
CDR3aa: CASSLVLATDTDTQYF; CDR3nt: TGCGCCAGCAGCTTGGTTCTAGCCACTGACACAGATACGCAGTATTTT; j_gene: TRBJ2-3; v_gene: TRBV5-1; d_gene: .; abundance: .
CDR3aa: CASSRQETYEQYF; CDR3nt: TGTGCCAGCTCACGACAGGAGACCTACGAGCAGTACTTC; j_gene: TRBJ2-7; v_gene: TRBV18; d_gene: .; abundance: many
CDR3aa: CSASRLAAPFNEQFF; CDR3nt: TGCAGTGCCAGTAGACTAGCGGCCCCCTTCAATGAGCAGTTCTTC; j_gene: TRBJ2-1; v_gene: TRBV20-1; d_gene: TRBD2; abundance: .
CDR3aa: CSARKRGDYNEQFF; CDR3nt: TGCAGTGCTAGAAAGCGGGGGGACTACAATGAGCAGTTCTTC; j_gene: TRBJ2-1; v_gene: TRBV20-1; d_gene: TRBD2; abundance: few
CDR3aa: CATSGGGTEAFF; CDR3nt: TGTGCCACCAGTGGTGGGGGAACTGAAGCTTTCTTT; j_gene: TRBJ1-1; v_gene: TRBV24-1; d_gene: .; abundance: many
CDR3aa: CASSHAPGQGYTEAFF; CDR3nt: TGCGCCAGCAGCCATGCCCCGGGACAGGGGTACACTGAAGCTTTCTTT; j_gene: TRBJ1-1; v_gene: TRBV4-1; d_gene: TRBD1; abundance: many
CDR3aa: CASSLRGVDNEQFF; CDR3nt: TGTGCCAGCAGCTTGAGGGGGGTGGACAATGAGCAGTTCTTC; j_gene: TRBJ2-1; v_gene: TRBV5-5; d_gene: .; abundance: few
CDR3aa: CAISDKGSGNTIYF; CDR3nt: TGTGCCATCAGTGATAAGGGATCTGGAAACACCATATATTTT; j_gene: TRBJ1-3; v_gene: TRBV10-3; d_gene: .; abundance: many
CDR3aa: CASRQAGGVTGELFF; CDR3nt: TGTGCCAGCAGGCAAGCGGGAGGAGTCACCGGGGAGCTGTTTTTT; j_gene: TRBJ2-2; v_gene: TRBV12-3/TRBV12-4; d_gene: TRBD2; abundance: .
CDR3aa: CATSRQGSYNEQFF; CDR3nt: TGCGCCACATCCAGACAGGGCTCCTACAATGAGCAGTTCTTC; j_gene: TRBJ2-1; v_gene: TRBV10-1; d_gene: TRBD1; abundance: many
CDR3aa: CASSSQSSSSYEQYF; CDR3nt: TGTGCCAGCAGCTCGCAAAGCTCTAGCTCCTACGAGCAGTACTTC; j_gene: TRBJ2-7; v_gene: TRBV7-6; d_gene: .; abundance: .
CDR3aa: CASSLYGSFEAFF; CDR3nt: TGCGCCAGCAGCTTGTACGGATCCTTCGAAGCTTTCTTT; j_gene: TRBJ1-1; v_gene: TRBV5-1; d_gene: .; abundance: many
CDR3aa: CSVSTGMENQPQHF; CDR3nt: TGCAGCGTTTCCACAGGGATGGAAAATCAGCCCCAGCATTTT; j_gene: TRBJ1-5; v_gene: TRBV29-1; d_gene: .; abundance: .
CDR3aa: CASTEDRGYDGNQPQHF; CDR3nt: TGTGCCAGCACCGAAGACAGGGGGTATGATGGCAATCAGCCCCAGCATTTT; j_gene: TRBJ1-5; v_gene: TRBV6-2/TRBV6-3; d_gene: TRBD1; abundance: few
CDR3aa: CAITGSSGNTIYF; CDR3nt: TGTGCCATCACGGGGTCCTCTGGAAACACCATATATTTT; j_gene: TRBJ1-3; v_gene: TRBV7-9; d_gene: .; abundance: .
CDR3aa: CASSLASGVHGYTF; CDR3nt: TGTGCCAGCAGTCTCGCCTCAGGGGTTCATGGCTACACCTTC; j_gene: TRBJ1-2; v_gene: TRBV12-3/TRBV12-4; d_gene: .; abundance: .
CDR3aa: CASSLGGTHNTGELFF; CDR3nt: TGCGCCAGCAGCTTGGGGGGGACCCATAACACCGGGGAGCTGTTTTTT; j_gene: TRBJ2-2; v_gene: TRBV5-1; d_gene: .; abundance: many
CDR3aa: CASSLYLGRNEQFF; CDR3nt: TGTGCCAGCAGTTTATATTTGGGTAGGAATGAGCAGTTCTTC; j_gene: TRBJ2-1; v_gene: TRBV28; d_gene: .; abundance: many
CDR3aa: CSASARSGTDTQYF; CDR3nt: TGCAGTGCTAGTGCGAGGAGTGGCACAGATACGCAGTATTTT; j_gene: TRBJ2-3; v_gene: TRBV20-1; d_gene: .; abundance: .
CDR3aa: CASRATSGSVQNIQYF; CDR3nt: TGTGCCAGCAGGGCAACTAGCGGGAGTGTGCAAAACATTCAGTACTTC; j_gene: TRBJ2-4; v_gene: TRBV28; d_gene: TRBD2; abundance: .